The entry below gives a single T cell receptor beta chain sequence along with its context. Germline CDR1 is SGHNT and CDR2 is YENEEA. V lost 5 bases and J lost 0, with 7 bases in between. The CDR3 totals 13 residues. Original handling: For nucleated cells, counts were estimated from reference gene primer amplification. Data came from immunoSEQ multiplex PCR; TCRdb stores just in-frame clones and leaves some out. V and J calls and clone size follow that table, whereas D and trimming were derived from the DNA. Among some 250,000 clones listed, 65% to 85% were seen once. This entry belongs to a study of blood T cell repertoires in COVID-19. In the study overall: Whether acute or convalescent, the COVID-19 samples came from the United States, Italy and Spain. Sample material is recorded as cDNA or gDNA derived from T cells, B-cell-depleted T cells, or PBMCs.

This TCR derives from a man aged 45-60 years with active or convalescent COVID-19. Sample: peripheral blood. The chain is built from TRBV11-3 and TRBJ1-1; D is unclear. This chain's CDR3 is CASSPRMNTEAFF. DNA of the CDR3: TGTGCCAGCAGCCCCAGGATGAACACTGAAGCTTTCTTT.